This TCR beta chain was profiled in a study of CD8 T cells in ankylosing spondylitis. Points from the study as a whole: A TCR beta motif of roughly 8 highly homologous variants appeared characteristic of ankylosing spondylitis blood.

This clonotype appeared a few times. Its antigen is still unknown. TCRdb ran MiXCR on the 5' RACE reads and lists one entry per CDR3 protein. This sample has approximately 300,000 distinct CDR3 sequences; roughly 8% occur once, and the top ten carry approximately 14%. The CDR3 runs 14 residues. V dropped 7 bases and J dropped 1 base, with 13 bases sitting between them. Germline CDR1 is MNHEY and CDR2 is SMNVEV (reference sequence). The sequenced sample was blood, either unsorted or a sorted T cell fraction (not recorded which). The J gene is TRBJ1-1, the V gene TRBV27; no clear D gene. This TCR was sampled from a male donor with ankylosing spondylitis. In DNA, the CDR3 is TGTGCCAGCAAACTTTACTTAGCGAACACTGAAGCTTTCTTT. As protein: CASKLYLANTEAFF.